The clone carrying this TCR beta chain occurred a few times. TCRdb reanalysed the 5' RACE reads using MiXCR and keeps one entry per CDR3 protein. The sample contains some 410,000 distinct CDR3 sequences, about 25% of which appear only once. The data stem from a study of T-cell memory formation after mild COVID-19. The CDR3 contains 13 residues. Germline CDR1 is SEHNR and CDR2 is FQNEAQ (reference sequence). With 5 bases clipped from V and 4 bases from J, the junction kept 5 bases outside the gene matches. V and J are TRBV7-9 and TRBJ2-7, with 7 bases aligning to TRBD1. The source material was PBMCs or a T cell subset sorted from them (not recorded which). The TCR sequence derives from an adult woman who had mild COVID-19 (a few samples of this study predate the infection). Cell type and time point are not known. CDR3 in DNA: TGTGCCAGCAGCCCCGCGACAGGGTACGAGCAGTACTTC. Translating it yields CASSPATGYEQYF.